This TCR beta chain was documented in a study of regulatory T cells in long-lasting Graves disease. V was trimmed by 8 bases and J by 7 bases, leaving 14 bases between them. CDR3 length equals 13 residues. The germline V gene has CDR1 MNHNS and CDR2 SASEGT. CDR3-region Arm-PCR and iRepertoire HTBI primers produced the TCR beta libraries. TCRdb reprocessed the multiplex PCR reads with MiXCR, giving one entry per CDR3 protein. The top ten hold around 10% of the sample, which has about half a million distinct CDR3 sequences, around 12% seen once. Study outcomes and limitations: Among samples with persistent disease, TRBV28, TRBJ1-2 and TRBJ2-5 were favored.

This sample's time point: newly diagnosed GD, antithyroid drugs for less than 3 months. RNA from PBMCs was the source of the TCR library. Graves' disease diagnoses used American Thyroid Association guidelines. Comments on this clonotype: Its antigen is not known.

The sample also formed part of further work on T cells in Graves' hyperthyroidism and ophthalmopathy.

This material consisted of peripheral blood mononuclear cells (PBMCs), taken at new diagnosis, from a patient treated with antithyroid drugs. This rearrangement joins TRBV6-1 to TRBJ1-4, with D possibly being TRBD1 (5 bases). The origin of this receptor is a woman between 25 and 40 years old with Graves disease. CDR3 sequence (DNA): TGTGCCAGCCAGGGTGCTTGGGGTGAAAAACTGTTTTTT. Amino acid sequence: CASQGAWGEKLFF.